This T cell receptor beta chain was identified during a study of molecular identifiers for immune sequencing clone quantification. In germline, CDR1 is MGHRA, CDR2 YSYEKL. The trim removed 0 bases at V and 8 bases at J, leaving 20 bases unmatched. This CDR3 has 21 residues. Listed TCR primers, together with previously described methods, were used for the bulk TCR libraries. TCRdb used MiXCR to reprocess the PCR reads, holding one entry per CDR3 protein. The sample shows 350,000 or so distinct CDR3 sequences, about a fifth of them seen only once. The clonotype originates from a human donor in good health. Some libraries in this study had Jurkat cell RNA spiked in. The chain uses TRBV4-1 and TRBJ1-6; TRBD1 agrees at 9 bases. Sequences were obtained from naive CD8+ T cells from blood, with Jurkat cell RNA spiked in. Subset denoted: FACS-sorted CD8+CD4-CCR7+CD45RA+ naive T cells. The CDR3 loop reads CASSQDPWTGESPDVHSPLHF. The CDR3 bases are TGCGCCAGCAGCCAAGATCCTTGGACAGGGGAGTCCCCGGACGTTCATTCACCCCTCCACTTT.